These 21 T cell receptor beta chains were sequenced from one sample in a study of blood T cell repertoires in COVID-19. Profiling relied on immunoSEQ multiplex PCR, and the TCRdb table lists in-frame clones only, not all of them. The sample consists of more than 200,000 clones, approximately 80% of them appearing once. The specimen was PBMCs or T cells enriched from blood (not recorded which). These receptors were collected from a man aged 55-75 years who had recovered from COVID-19.

In its sample, this clone was seen a few times. The rearrangement uses TRBV11-2 and TRBJ1-1, with 8 bases aligning to TRBD1. CDR3 length: 14 amino acids. The ends lost 1 base at V and 9 bases at J; junction bases unmatched: 7. Germline CDR1 and CDR2: SGHAT and FQNNGV. The CDR3 sequence: CASSLGGVRGQAFF. CDR3 DNA sequence: TGTGCCAGCAGCTTAGGAGGGGTCAGGGGGCAAGCTTTCTTT.

This clone was recorded many times. The V call is TRBV3-1 (or the pseudogene TRBV3-2), the J call TRBJ1-2, with D tentatively TRBD1 (5 bases). V lost 0 bases, J lost 8 bases, and 16 bases lay in between. The CDR3 sequence is 15 residues long. Germline values: CDR1 LGHDT, CDR2 YNNKEL (reference sequence). The CDR3 protein is CASSQESGLIEGYTF. The CDR3 nucleotides read TGTGCCAGCAGCCAAGAATCAGGGTTGATCGAAGGCTACACCTTC.

This chain connects TRBV10-2 to TRBJ2-5; 14 nucleotides agree with TRBD2. This CDR3 is built from 15 residues. V shed 4 bases and J 5 bases; nucleotides not matched to a gene: 3. Germline V gives CDR1 WSHSY, CDR2 SAAADI. CDR3 protein: CASSGTSGGSETQYF. The CDR3 DNA sequence: TGCGCCAGCAGTGGGACTAGCGGGGGGTCTGAGACCCAGTACTTC.

This clone was observed a handful of times. V and J are TRBV19 and TRBJ1-4; no clear D. The CDR3 spans 13 residues. Germline CDR1 and CDR2: LNHDA and SQIVND (reference sequence). Trimming removed 5 bases at V and 6 bases at J, with 10 bases between. CDR3 bases: TGTGCCAGTAGTGCGGACGGGGATGAAAAACTGTTTTTT. Protein: CASSADGDEKLFF.

The chain couples TRBV6-5 to TRBJ2-7, with 7 bases identical to TRBD1. The CDR3 runs 15 residues. Germline CDR1 and CDR2: MNHEY and SVGAGI. Trimming at V came to 6 bases and at J to 1 base, leaving 9 bases not matched to a gene. The CDR3 here is CASRHGTDSSYEQYF. Here the CDR3 DNA reads TGTGCCAGCAGACACGGGACAGATAGTTCCTACGAGCAGTACTTC.

This rearrangement joins TRBV5-8 to TRBJ2-5, with TRBD2 identical over 9 bases. The CDR3 is 16 residues long. J was trimmed by 4 bases and V by 2 bases; bases with no gene match: 9. Germline CDR1 and CDR2: SGHTS and YDEGEE. CDR3 amino acids: CASSFWASGDPETQYF. For the CDR3, the DNA is TGTGCCAGCAGCTTTTGGGCTAGCGGGGACCCAGAGACCCAGTACTTC.

This clone was seen only once. The V gene is TRBV25-1, the J gene TRBJ2-6, with D possibly matching TRBD1 (5 bases). The CDR3 contains 15 residues. Trimming pared 3 bases from V and 2 bases from J, leaving 8 bases between. Germline lookup yields CDR1 MGHDK and CDR2 SYGVNS. CDR3: CASSDRVTGANVLTF. Here the CDR3 DNA reads TGTGCCAGCAGTGACAGGGTTACTGGGGCCAACGTCCTGACTTTC.

The genes are TRBV2 and TRBJ2-2; 7 bases fit TRBD1. The trim removed 6 bases at V and 3 bases at J, leaving 10 bases unmatched. Per the germline V gene, CDR1 is SNHLY and CDR2 is FYNNEI. The CDR3 sequence is 16 residues long. The CDR3 region has the DNA TGTGCCAGCAGGATAAACAGGGGCAGGGACACCGGGGAGCTGTTTTTT. Translated, it gives CASRINRGRDTGELFF. Together with reference TRBV2 and TRBJ2-2, the CDR3 gives the full variable domain: EPEVTQTPSHQVTQMGQEVILRCVPISNHLYFYWYRQILGQKVEFLVSFYNNEISEKSEIFDDQFSVERPDGSNFTLKIRSTKLEDSAMYFCASRINRGRDTGELFFGEGSRLTVL.

The chain is built from TRBV6-6 and TRBJ2-2; tentative D call: TRBD1 (5 bases). Germline CDR1 is MNHNY and CDR2 is SVGAGI (reference sequence). This CDR3 has 17 amino acids. V was clipped by 5 bases and J by 2 bases, with 18 bases between them. Here the CDR3 DNA reads TGTGCCAGCAGTCCATCAGGAGTGGGGCCTAACACCGGGGAGCTGTTTTTT. This encodes CASSPSGVGPNTGELFF.

This sequence joins TRBV10-3 and TRBJ1-6; D perhaps matches TRBD1 (6 bases). Between the trimmed V and J ends, which lost 3 bases and 6 bases, there was a span of 12 bases. Germline values: CDR1 ENHRY, CDR2 SYGVKD. The CDR3 extends over 15 amino acids. The chain's CDR3 is CAISEGAGANSPLHF. The CDR3 DNA reads as TGTGCCATCAGTGAAGGGGCAGGGGCTAATTCACCCCTCCACTTT.

The chain carries TRBV7-8 and TRBJ2-3; D might be TRBD2 (6 bases). V was cut by 1 base and J by 0 bases, with 11 bases left in between. CDR1 and CDR2 (germline): SGHVS, FQNEAQ. This CDR3 spans 16 amino acids. CDR3 protein: CASSLGLRGSTDTQYF. The CDR3, as DNA: TGTGCCAGCAGCTTAGGTCTTCGGGGGAGCACAGATACGCAGTATTTT.

This chain links TRBV13 with TRBJ2-7, with 12 nucleotides matching TRBD2. V shed 4 bases, J shed 2 bases, and the junction held 6 bases outside the gene matches. This CDR3 spans 16 amino acids. CDR1 and CDR2 from the germline V gene are PRHDT and FYEKMQ (reference sequence). This chain's CDR3 is CASSSGTSGSTYEQYF. The CDR3 nucleotides read TGTGCCAGCAGCTCCGGGACTAGCGGGTCGACCTACGAGCAGTACTTC.

CDR3 residues: CASSSTGLAEPQHF. CDR3 bases: TGTGCCAGCAGTTCAACAGGGCTTGCGGAGCCCCAGCATTTT. The chain employs TRBV28 and TRBJ1-5; tentatively, D is TRBD1 (6 bases). Per the germline V gene, CDR1 is MDHEN and CDR2 is SYDVKM. V was pared by 4 bases and J by 8 bases, with 15 bases between. The CDR3 length is 14 residues.

The chain's CDR3 is CASSNYVDRDNSPLHF. The CDR3 DNA sequence: TGTGCCAGCAGCAATTACGTGGACAGGGACAATTCACCCCTCCACTTT. The chain recombines TRBV11-1 with TRBJ1-6; 8 bases match TRBD1. This CDR3 region has 16 residues. Germline loops: CDR1 SGHAT, CDR2 FQDESV (reference sequence). The trim removed 5 bases at V and 7 bases at J, leaving 10 bases unmatched.

The rearrangement links TRBV7-2 to TRBJ2-2; 7 positions match TRBD1. This CDR3 comprises 17 residues. V gave up 1 base and J gave up 1 base; unmatched junction bases: 6. Germline V lookup: CDR1 SGHTA, CDR2 FQGNSA. The CDR3 spells CASSLVPGGVNTGELFF. Written as DNA, the CDR3 is TGTGCCAGCAGCTTAGTCCCAGGGGGTGTGAACACCGGGGAGCTGTTTTTT.

The J gene is TRBJ1-4, the V gene TRBV6-2 or TRBV6-3; TRBD1 aligns across 9 bases. The CDR3 length is 15 residues. CDR1 is MNHEY and CDR2 is SVGEGT in the germline V gene. The junction had 8 bases not matched to a gene; V was cut back by 5 bases and J by 7 bases. The CDR3 here is CASSDPGQGSEKLFF. CDR3 nucleotides: TGTGCCAGCAGTGACCCGGGACAGGGAAGTGAAAAACTGTTTTTT.

The J gene is TRBJ2-1, the V gene TRBV30; the D gene is possibly TRBD2 (6 bases). In germline, CDR1 is GTSNPN, CDR2 SVGIG (reference sequence). V lost 3 bases, J lost 2 bases, and 14 bases lay in between. This CDR3 spans 15 amino acids. CDR3 in DNA: TGTGCCTGGAGGGGGACTGGGAAAACCTACAATGAGCAGTTCTTC. This gives the protein CAWRGTGKTYNEQFF.

The rearrangement uses TRBV9 and TRBJ1-3; 7 positions agree with TRBD1. V trimming: 5 bases; J trimming: 4 bases; junction bases outside the gene matches: 12. The germline CDR1 and CDR2 sequences are SGDLS and YYNGEE. The CDR3 spans 16 residues. Here the CDR3 DNA reads TGTGCCAGCAGTACCGGGACAGCAAATCAAGGAAACACCATATATTTT. Its protein product is CASSTGTANQGNTIYF. Combining the CDR3 with reference TRBV9 and TRBJ1-3 gives the whole variable domain DSGVTQTPKHLITATGQRVTLRCSPRSGDLSVYWYQQSLDQGLQFLIQYYNGEERAKGNILERFSAQQFPDLHSELNLSSLELGDSALYFCASSTGTANQGNTIYFGEGSWLTVV.

The chain recombines TRBV6-7 with TRBJ2-4, with 9 bases identical to TRBD2. TRBV6-7 is treated as an ORF (open reading frame) with a function not yet certain. J lost 2 bases, V lost 4 bases, and 3 bases had no gene match. The length of the CDR3 is 15 residues. As DNA, the CDR3 is TGTGCCAGCAGTTTAGGACTAGCGACCAAAAACATTCAGTACTTC. It yields the protein CASSLGLATKNIQYF.

This chain joins TRBV11-3 and TRBJ2-1; maybe TRBD1 (6 bases). CDR1 is SGHNT, CDR2 YENEEA, per germline. CDR3 length: 13 amino acids. Deletions cut 8 bases from V and 10 bases from J, with 18 bases between. Written as DNA, the CDR3 is TGTGCCAGCTCCGGGACACACGTAACGGAGCAGTTCTTC. Translated: CASSGTHVTEQFF. The full variable domain, with the rest looked up from reference TRBV11-3 and TRBJ2-1, is EAGVVQSPRYKIIEKKQPVAFWCNPISGHNTLYWYLQNLGQGPELLIRYENEEAVDDSQLPKDRFSAERLKGVDSTLKIQPAELGDSAVYLCASSGTHVTEQFFGPGTRLTVL.

The V call is TRBV2, the J call TRBJ1-1; D is possibly TRBD1 (5 bases). Germline values: CDR1 SNHLY, CDR2 FYNNEI. The CDR3 runs to 13 residues. The V end lost 3 bases, the J end lost 2 bases, and 7 bases lay between the germline ends. The CDR3 nucleotides are TGTGCCAGCAGTGAGGGGCTAAACACTGAAGCTTTCTTT. This codes for CASSEGLNTEAFF.